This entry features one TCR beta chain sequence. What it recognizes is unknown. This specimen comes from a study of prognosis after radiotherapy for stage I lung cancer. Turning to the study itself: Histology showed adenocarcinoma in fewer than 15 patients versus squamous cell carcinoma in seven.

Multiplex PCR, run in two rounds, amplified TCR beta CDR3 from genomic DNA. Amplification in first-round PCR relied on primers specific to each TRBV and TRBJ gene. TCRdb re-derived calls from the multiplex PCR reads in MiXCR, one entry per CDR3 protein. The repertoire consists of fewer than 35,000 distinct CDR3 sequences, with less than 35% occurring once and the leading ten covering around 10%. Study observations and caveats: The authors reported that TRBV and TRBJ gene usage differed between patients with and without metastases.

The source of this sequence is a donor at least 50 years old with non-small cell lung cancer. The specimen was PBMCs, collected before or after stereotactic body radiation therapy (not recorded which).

The CDR3 loop reads CASSFQGQGQSPLHF. The CDR3 DNA reads TGTGCCAGCAGCTTTCAAGGACAGGGACAATCACCCCTCCACTTT. The chain has TRBV7-2 and TRBJ1-6; 8 nucleotides align to TRBD1. Losses at the gene ends were 3 bases for V and 10 bases for J; bases not matched to a gene: 8. The CDR3 consists of 15 residues. Germline V gene sequence: CDR1 SGHTA, CDR2 FQGNSA.